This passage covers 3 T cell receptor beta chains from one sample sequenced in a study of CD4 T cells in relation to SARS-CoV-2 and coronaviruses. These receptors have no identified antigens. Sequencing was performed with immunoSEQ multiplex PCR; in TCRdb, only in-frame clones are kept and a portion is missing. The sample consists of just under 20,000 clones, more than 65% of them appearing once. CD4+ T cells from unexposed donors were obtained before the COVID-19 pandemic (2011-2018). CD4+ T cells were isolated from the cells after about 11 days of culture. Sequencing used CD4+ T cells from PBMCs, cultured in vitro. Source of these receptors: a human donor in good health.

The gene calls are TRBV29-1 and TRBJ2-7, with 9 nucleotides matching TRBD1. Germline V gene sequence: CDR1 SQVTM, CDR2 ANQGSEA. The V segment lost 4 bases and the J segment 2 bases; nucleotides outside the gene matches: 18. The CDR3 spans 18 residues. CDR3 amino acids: CSVVWGQGILGRTYEQYF. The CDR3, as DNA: TGCAGCGTTGTTTGGGGACAGGGAATACTCGGTAGGACCTACGAGCAGTACTTC.

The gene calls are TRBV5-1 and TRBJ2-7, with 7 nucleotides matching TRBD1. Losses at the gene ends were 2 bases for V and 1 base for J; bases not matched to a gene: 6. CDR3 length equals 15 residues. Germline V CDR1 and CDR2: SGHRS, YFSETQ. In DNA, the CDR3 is TGCGCCAGCAGCTTCCTAGGGGGCGAATCCTACGAGCAGTACTTC. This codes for CASSFLGGESYEQYF.

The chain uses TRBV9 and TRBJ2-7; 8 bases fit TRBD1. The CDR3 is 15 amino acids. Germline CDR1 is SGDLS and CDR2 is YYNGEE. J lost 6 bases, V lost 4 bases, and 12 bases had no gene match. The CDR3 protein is CASSTGLDRGREQYF. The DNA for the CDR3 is TGTGCCAGCAGCACGGGGCTAGACAGGGGACGCGAGCAGTACTTC.